A single sample gave rise to the 11 T cell receptor beta chains below, sequenced in a study of cytomegalovirus exposure and HLA in healthy donors. This PCR relied on a set of 60 Vbeta primers and 13 Jbeta primers. Measured with immunoSEQ multiplex PCR; TCRdb has only the in-frame clones, and not every one. The sample includes some 150,000 clones, roughly 82% of them seen just once. Material: PBMCs. These receptors were collected from a man aged 45-65 years in good health and CMV-seropositive.

The CDR3 spells CASSGRGGEAQYF. The CDR3 DNA sequence: TGTGCCAGCAGTGGGCGGGGGGGAGAGGCGCAGTATTTT. The V and J genes are TRBV6-1 and TRBJ2-3, with 9 bases matching TRBD2. V shed 4 bases and J 10 bases; nucleotides not matched to a gene: 6. Per germline, CDR1 MNHNS and CDR2 SASEGT. The CDR3 contains 13 residues.

The V and J genes are TRBV30 and TRBJ2-1; 11 nucleotides match TRBD2. The V gene end was trimmed by 5 bases and the J gene end by 7 bases; junction bases not matched to a gene: 1. The CDR3 totals 12 residues. CDR1 GTSNPN and CDR2 SVGIG come from the germline V gene (reference sequence). The CDR3 spells CAWVAGGNEQFF. The CDR3 nucleotides are TGTGCCTGGGTAGCGGGAGGGAATGAGCAGTTCTTC.

CDR3 loop: CASSLVGSGSSYEQYF. Here the CDR3 DNA reads TGTGCCAGCAGCTTGGTAGGCAGCGGCAGCTCCTACGAGCAGTACTTC. The chain employs TRBV5-5 and TRBJ2-7, with D possibly being TRBD2 (5 bases). Deletions cut 0 bases from V and 0 bases from J, with 13 bases between. Germline V CDR1 and CDR2: SGHKS, YYEKEE (reference sequence). The CDR3 extends over 16 amino acids.

The chain links TRBV19 to TRBJ2-2; possible D gene TRBD1, 5 bases. This CDR3 has 12 amino acids. Trimming removed 9 bases at V and 3 bases at J, with 8 bases between. The germline V gene has CDR1 LNHDA and CDR2 SQIVND (reference sequence). Here the CDR3 DNA reads TGTGCCAGCCTACAGGACACCGGGGAGCTGTTTTTT. It codes for CASLQDTGELFF.

This clone was detected only a few times. The chain links TRBV28 to TRBJ2-5; 11 bases map to TRBD2. Germline V gene lookup returns CDR1 MDHEN and CDR2 SYDVKM. J was trimmed by 0 bases and V by 3 bases; bases with no gene match: 3. This CDR3 spans 16 amino acids. The CDR3 reads CASSFLAGGHQETQYF. CDR3 DNA sequence: TGTGCCAGCAGTTTTTTAGCGGGGGGGCACCAAGAGACCCAGTACTTC.

This clone came up once. The V call is TRBV28, the J call TRBJ2-7; 7 bases agree with TRBD2. The V and J ends lost 5 bases and 1 base, in that order; junction bases with no gene match: 8. The CDR3 has 15 amino acids. Germline V gene sequence: CDR1 MDHEN, CDR2 SYDVKM. The CDR3 coding sequence is TGTGCCAGCAGTCCTCGGGGAGGGGTGTCCTACGAGCAGTACTTC. It encodes CASSPRGGVSYEQYF. The whole variable domain, filled in from reference TRBV28 and TRBJ2-7, reads DVKVTQSSRYLVKRTGEKVFLECVQDMDHENMFWYRQDPGLGLRLIYFSYDVKMKEKGDIPEGYSVSREKKERFSLILESASTNQTSMYLCASSPRGGVSYEQYFGPGTRLTVT.

The chain has TRBV2 and TRBJ2-7, with 13 bases identical to TRBD2. CDR1 is SNHLY, CDR2 FYNNEI, per germline. The junction had 2 bases not matched to a gene; V was cut back by 6 bases and J by 3 bases. The CDR3 has 14 amino acids. CDR3 DNA: TGTGCCAGCAGAGGACTAGCGGGAGTCTACGAGCAGTACTTC. It codes for CASRGLAGVYEQYF.

This clone has a single count. The DNA of the CDR3 is TGTGCCAGCAGTTCGGGCCTGGGAGTGAACTATGGCTACACCTTC. Amino acid sequence: CASSSGLGVNYGYTF. The chain combines TRBV28 with TRBJ1-2; D ambiguous. Germline CDR1 and CDR2: MDHEN and SYDVKM. V was shortened by 4 bases and J by 2 bases, with 14 bases between the two germline ends. This CDR3 spans 15 amino acids.

The chain is built from TRBV29-1 and TRBJ2-6; TRBD1 agrees at 7 bases. The junction had 4 bases not matched to a gene; V was cut back by 3 bases and J by 8 bases. Germline V gives CDR1 SQVTM, CDR2 ANQGSEA. The CDR3 runs 13 residues. The CDR3 here is CSVDLQGTNVLTF. DNA of the CDR3: TGCAGCGTTGACCTACAGGGGACCAACGTCCTGACTTTC. The variable domain in full, with the rest retrieved from reference TRBV29-1 and TRBJ2-6, is SAVISQKPSRDICQRGTSLTIQCQVDSQVTMMFWYRQQPGQSLTLIATANQGSEATYESGFVIDKFPISRPNLTFSTLTVSNMSPEDSSIYLCSVDLQGTNVLTFGAGSRLTVL.

The chain has TRBV10-3 and TRBJ1-1; D gene uncertain. Trimming shortened V by 8 bases and J by 6 bases, and 13 bases separated the two germline ends. Germline-derived CDR1 and CDR2 are ENHRY and SYGVKD. The CDR3 is 12 residues long. CDR3 sequence: CAIREAGPEAFF. CDR3 DNA: TGTGCCATCCGAGAGGCGGGCCCTGAAGCTTTCTTT.

The chain couples TRBV21-1 to TRBJ2-7; the table gives TRBD1 as D, unverified against the DNA. TRBV21-1 is a recognized pseudogene. The CDR3 has 21 residues. CDR3 in amino acids: CASSKGVFRQVMIFSSYEQYF. As DNA, the CDR3 is TGTGCCAGCAGCAAAGGGGTCTTCAGACAGGTTATGATTTTCTCGTCCTACGAGCAGTACTTC.